These 8 T cell receptor beta chains came from one sample sequenced in a study of beta chain features in type 1 diabetes. What was sequenced were expressed TCRB transcripts, since all of the isolated RNA had been reverse transcribed. Assay: immunoSEQ multiplex PCR; the TCRdb copy retains only in-frame clones and omits some. The data show about 160,000 clones, around 63% seen once. No antigen is known for these receptors. Study observations and caveats: Shortening that was moderate but significant affected the TCRB CDR3s of Type 1 diabetes patients in all four CD4+ subsets.

Sequences were obtained from naive CD4+ T cells from blood. The receptors shown here come from a man under 40 with type 1 diabetes.

The chain has TRBV10-3 and TRBJ2-7, with a weak D call TRBD1 (6 bases). V gave up 2 bases and J gave up 3 bases, with 8 bases separating them. Germline V CDR1 and CDR2: ENHRY, SYGVKD. The CDR3 has 13 amino acids. CDR3 sequence reads: CAISERQDYEQYF. CDR3 DNA: TGTGCCATCAGTGAGCGACAGGACTACGAGCAGTACTTC.

In DNA form, the CDR3 reads TGTGCCAGCAGCGGACTGGGACAGGGGAACACCGGGGAGCTGTTTTTT. This gives the protein CASSGLGQGNTGELFF. The chain carries TRBV7-2 and TRBJ2-2, with 9 bases matching TRBD1. V lost 5 bases and J lost 1; bases outside the gene matches: 5. Per the germline V gene, CDR1 is SGHTA and CDR2 is FQGNSA. The CDR3 loop spans 16 amino acids.

This sequence joins TRBV2 and TRBJ2-1; possibly TRBD1 for D (5 bases). Trimming shortened V by 6 bases and J by 11 bases, and 17 bases separated the two germline ends. The CDR3 is 13 amino acids. Germline V CDR1 and CDR2: SNHLY, FYNNEI. In nucleotides, the CDR3 is TGTGCCAGCAGCCTACAGGTTTTGGAAAAGCAGTTCTTC. Translation: CASSLQVLEKQFF.

This chain uses TRBV25-1 with TRBJ2-3; D might be TRBD2 (6 bases). The CDR3 totals 16 residues. Trimming cost V 1 base and J 4 bases, with 15 bases left between them. The germline V gene encodes CDR1 MGHDK and CDR2 SYGVNS. DNA for the CDR3: TGTGCCAGCAGTGAATTATTAGGCGGGGTCTCAGATACGCAGTATTTT. This encodes CASSELLGGVSDTQYF.

The chain is built from TRBV7-2 and TRBJ2-4; 12 positions agree with TRBD2. Germline CDR1 is SGHTA and CDR2 is FQGNSA. The CDR3 totals 17 residues. Trimming took 5 bases from V and 2 from J; bases not matched to a gene: 7. This CDR3 reads CASSLDGLAGTKNIQYF. CDR3 in DNA: TGTGCCAGCAGCCTCGATGGACTAGCGGGGACCAAAAACATTCAGTACTTC.

This clone was seen only a few times. This chain links TRBV29-1 with TRBJ2-3; 8 bases fit TRBD1. The V gene's germline CDR1 is SQVTM and CDR2 ANQGSEA. CDR3 length: 13 residues. J was trimmed by 4 bases and V by 3 bases; bases with no gene match: 3. The CDR3 protein is CSVEGQEPDTQYF. The DNA of the CDR3 is TGCAGCGTTGAGGGACAGGAACCAGATACGCAGTATTTT.

J is TRBJ2-3 and V is TRBV7-2; a possible D gene is TRBD2 (5 bases). The germline V and J ends were trimmed by 1 base and 2 bases, with 10 bases remaining between them. CDR1 SGHTA and CDR2 FQGNSA come from the germline V gene. The CDR3 contains 15 residues. The CDR3 DNA is TGTGCCAGCAGCTTAGTAAGAGGACTCACAGATACGCAGTATTTT. Translating it yields CASSLVRGLTDTQYF.

The J gene is TRBJ1-6, the V gene TRBV25-1; the D is unclear. V was trimmed by 2 bases and J by 13 bases, leaving 15 bases between them. CDR3 length equals 14 residues. Germline V gene lookup returns CDR1 MGHDK and CDR2 SYGVNS. CDR3: CASSEPQGSWPLHF. The DNA for the CDR3 is TGTGCCAGCAGTGAACCACAAGGCAGTTGGCCCCTCCACTTT.